A single sample gave rise to the 9 T cell receptor beta chains below, sequenced in a study of CD8 T cells in ankylosing spondylitis. MiXCR, applied by TCRdb to the 5' RACE reads, yields one record per CDR3 protein. The sample contains about 340,000 distinct CDR3 sequences, 14% to 15% of which appear only once. Sequenced material: blood, either unsorted or a sorted T cell fraction (not recorded which). The source of these receptors is a male donor with ankylosing spondylitis or in good health (not recorded which).

Ten or more counts support this clonotype. V gene TRBV4-1 combines with J gene TRBJ1-4; 8 nucleotides line up with TRBD1. The CDR3 extends over 15 amino acids. Germline V gene lookup returns CDR1 MGHRA and CDR2 YSYEKL. V was clipped by 1 base and J by 4 bases; unmatched bases: 2. The CDR3 nucleotides are TGCGCCAGCAGCCAAGGGACAGGGAGTAATGAAAAACTGTTTTTT. It encodes CASSQGTGSNEKLFF.

This clonotype was recorded at least ten times. The rearrangement links TRBV7-9 to TRBJ1-3; 9 bases are shared with TRBD1. Losses at the gene ends were 6 bases for V and 0 bases for J; bases not matched to a gene: 6. The CDR3 covers 16 residues. Germline CDR1 is SEHNR and CDR2 is FQNEAQ (reference sequence). CDR3 in DNA: TGTGCCAGCAGTTGGACAGGGGTTTCCTCTGGAAACACCATATATTTT. This translates into CASSWTGVSSGNTIYF.

The rearrangement links TRBV29-1 to TRBJ2-1; possibly TRBD2 for D (6 bases). Trimming stripped 3 bases from V and 5 bases from J, with 14 bases between. The CDR3 totals 14 residues. Looked up from germline, CDR1 is SQVTM and CDR2 is ANQGSEA. The CDR3 coding sequence is TGCAGCGTTGAGGGGGGAGTGCCGGACAATGAGCAGTTCTTC. Translating gives CSVEGGVPDNEQFF.

This chain links TRBV18 with TRBJ1-1; D is uncertain. The CDR3 runs to 14 residues. Germline V CDR1 and CDR2: KGHSH, LQKENI. V gave up 1 base and J gave up 1 base, with 7 bases separating them. CDR3 sequence (DNA): TGTGCCAGCTCACCACGAGGACCGAACACTGAAGCTTTCTTT. Residues: CASSPRGPNTEAFF.

The rearrangement joins TRBV30 to TRBJ2-2; 9 bases agree with TRBD2. J gave up 0 bases and V 4 bases, and 3 bases lay outside the gene matches. This CDR3 spans 15 amino acids. The V gene's germline CDR1 is GTSNPN and CDR2 SVGIG (reference sequence). The CDR3 DNA reads as TGTGCCTGGAAGCCTAGCGGGGCGAACACCGGGGAGCTGTTTTTT. It encodes CAWKPSGANTGELFF.

This clonotype was counted a few times. V and J are TRBV12-3 or TRBV12-4 and TRBJ1-2, with 8 bases lining up with TRBD1. The V segment lost 5 bases and the J segment 4 bases; nucleotides outside the gene matches: 3. The CDR3 extends over 13 amino acids. The CDR3 DNA sequence: TGTGCCAGCAGTGCTGACAGGGGCTATGGCTACACCTTC. The encoded protein is CASSADRGYGYTF.

This clonotype was counted only a few times. This chain links TRBV12-3 or TRBV12-4 with TRBJ2-1, with 13 bases that match TRBD2. V trimming: 6 bases; J trimming: 10 bases; junction bases outside the gene matches: 15. The CDR3 runs 17 residues. This chain's CDR3 is CASSYYRTSGGPGEQFF. CDR3 nucleotides: TGTGCCAGCAGCTACTACCGGACTAGCGGGGGACCTGGAGAGCAGTTCTTC.

The chain couples TRBV20-1 to TRBJ2-1, with a weak D call TRBD1 (6 bases). Germline CDR1 is DFQATT and CDR2 is SNEGSKA (reference sequence). Trimming pared 3 bases from V and 7 bases from J, leaving 19 bases between. The CDR3 is made up of 15 amino acids. The CDR3 is CSASWIPDSRNEQFF. In DNA, the CDR3 is TGCAGTGCTAGTTGGATCCCGGACAGTCGTAATGAGCAGTTCTTC.

This chain uses TRBV7-9 with TRBJ2-7, with 13 bases that match TRBD2. The V gene's germline CDR1 is SEHNR and CDR2 FQNEAQ (reference sequence). The CDR3 is made up of 17 amino acids. After removal of 1 base from V and 3 bases from J, the junction contained 6 bases not matched to a gene. CDR3 bases: TGTGCCAGCAGCTTAGGGGGGACTAGCGGGGCCCTCTACGAGCAGTACTTC. Its protein is CASSLGGTSGALYEQYF.